The 4 T cell receptor beta chains below were found in one sample sequenced in a study of blood T cell repertoires in COVID-19. TCRdb's copy holds only in-frame clones and misses some; the assay was immunoSEQ multiplex PCR. The repertoire holds under 20,000 clones, 75% to 90% seen once, with 3.2% in the top ten. The sequenced sample consisted of peripheral blood. The receptors were gathered from a human donor in a cohort sampled during active COVID-19.

The rearrangement uses TRBV3-1 (or the pseudogene TRBV3-2) and TRBJ1-1; tentatively, D is TRBD1 (5 bases). The CDR3 length is 13 residues. V dropped 5 bases and J dropped 1 base, with 8 bases sitting between them. Germline CDR1 reads LGHDT; CDR2 reads YNNKEL (reference sequence). In nucleotides, the CDR3 is TGTGCCAGCAGCGCGACAGAGAACACTGAAGCTTTCTTT. It codes for CASSATENTEAFF.

The V call is TRBV6-5, the J call TRBJ2-7, with 9 bases that match TRBD1. The germline gives CDR1 MNHEY, CDR2 SVGAGI. This CDR3 is 13 amino acids long. V trimming: 7 bases; J trimming: 7 bases; junction bases outside the gene matches: 8. The CDR3 region has the DNA TGTGCCAGCACAAACCCGGGGACAGGGGAGCAGTACTTC. Its translation: CASTNPGTGEQYF.

The gene calls are TRBV7-8 and TRBJ2-3; weak D call: TRBD2 (6 bases). The CDR3 has 12 residues. The V gene lost 4 bases and the J gene lost 8 bases, with 10 bases spanning the gap. CDR1 and CDR2 (germline): SGHVS, FQNEAQ. CDR3 region: CASSSTRATQYF. The DNA for the CDR3 is TGTGCCAGCAGCTCGACTAGAGCTACGCAGTATTTT.

V and J are TRBV9 and TRBJ1-2; D may be TRBD1 (6 bases). The CDR3 has 13 amino acids. The V and J ends lost 2 bases and 8 bases respectively, with 13 bases between them. Germline CDR1 reads SGDLS; CDR2 reads YYNGEE. The CDR3 DNA sequence: TGTGCCAGCAGCGTGGGGGGGGCGCAAGGCTACACCTTC. As protein: CASSVGGAQGYTF.